This T cell receptor beta chain is from a study of CXCR3-negative and CXCR3-positive naive CD8 T cells. The CDR3 length is 12 residues. Germline CDR1 is MDHEN and CDR2 is SYDVKM. Libraries of TRB cDNA were made by 5' RACE and carried UMIs. TCRdb re-analyzed the 5' RACE reads; it lists each CDR3 protein once, without DNA. This table lists more than 45,000 distinct CDR3 sequences. The chain has TRBV28 and TRBJ2-7; TCRdb returns TRBD2, unconfirmable since there is no DNA. The TCR was taken from a human donor in good health. Some clones in this sample may be carry-over from other donors' samples. Specimen: memory CD8+ T cells from blood. The CDR3 reads CASSPGTAWQYF.